A selection of T cell receptor beta chains follows, all from one sample in a study of Tregs in tolerant kidney transplant recipients. Using immunoSEQ multiplex PCR, the repertoire was profiled, and TCRdb retains in-frame clones only, with some absent. The sample lists about 94,000 clones; 80% to 95% were seen once. This specimen consisted of CD4+ T cells from blood, obtained before the transplant. Receptor source: a human donor who received a combined kidney and bone marrow transplant. CDR3s include the opening cysteine and the closing phenylalanine or tryptophan. A D gene is named only where the DNA matches it firmly. The size field is filled for only some rows; it gives once, few, many or a size class.

V gene,J gene,D gene,clone size,CDR3 DNA,CDR3 protein
TRBV19,TRBJ2-4,NA,NA,TGTGCCAGTAGTATTGGCACAGGGGCCAAAAACATTCAGTACTTC,CASSIGTGAKNIQYF
TRBV11-3,TRBJ2-2,NA,NA,TGTGCCAGCAGCCCGGGGACAAGGAACACCGGGGAGCTGTTTTTT,CASSPGTRNTGELFF
TRBV7-9,TRBJ1-4,TRBD1,few,TGTGCCAGCAGCCTTCGGACAGGGGGTAATGAAAAACTGTTTTTT,CASSLRTGGNEKLFF
TRBV2,TRBJ1-1,NA,few,TGTGCCAGCAGTGAGTTTAACAGGAAGAACACTGAAGCTTTCTTT,CASSEFNRKNTEAFF
TRBV28,TRBJ1-2,NA,NA,TGTGCCAGCACCATCCCAGGGGCATATGGCTACACCTTC,CASTIPGAYGYTF
TRBV5-1,TRBJ2-1,NA,NA,TGCGCCTCATGGGGGGACTCCTACAATGAGCAGTTCTTC,CASWGDSYNEQFF
TRBV6-5,TRBJ1-2,TRBD1,NA,TGTGCCAGCAGTCCTAGAGGACAGGGAGGCTATGGCTACACCTTC,CASSPRGQGGYGYTF
TRBV7-8,TRBJ1-6,TRBD1,NA,TGTGCCAGCAGCTTATTTGGACAGGGCAATTCACCCCTCCACTTT,CASSLFGQGNSPLHF
TRBV19,TRBJ2-3,NA,NA,TGTGCCAGTAGTATAGCTGCGGGGGCACGCACAGATACGCAGTATTTT,CASSIAAGARTDTQYF
TRBV5-1,TRBJ2-5,TRBD2,once,TGCGCCAGCAGCTTGTCTGCTCGCGGGAGTTGGGAGACCCAGTACTTC,CASSLSARGSWETQYF
TRBV30,TRBJ1-1,NA,NA,TGTGCCTGGAGTGTACTTATAAGGAACACTGAAGCTTTCTTT,CAWSVLIRNTEAFF
TRBV9,TRBJ1-4,NA,NA,TGTGCCAGCAGCGTAGGGGAGGTAATGATATATAATGAAAAACTGTTTTTT,CASSVGEVMIYNEKLFF
TRBV6-5,TRBJ1-1,NA,NA,TGTGCCAGCAGCCCCTCCAGGGGCTGGGGAGCTTTCTTT,CASSPSRGWGAFF
TRBV18,TRBJ2-7,TRBD1,NA,TGTGCCAGCTCACTAGGGACAGCGGACTACGAGCAGTACTTC,CASSLGTADYEQYF
TRBV28,TRBJ2-7,NA,NA,TGTGCCAGCAGTTTACTAGGACAGTTCTACGAGCAGTACTTC,CASSLLGQFYEQYF
TRBV30,TRBJ1-5,NA,NA,TGTGCCTGGCAGGGACAAGGACCACAGCCCCAGCATTTT,CAWQGQGPQPQHF
TRBV7-3,TRBJ2-7,TRBD2,NA,TGTGCCAGCAGCTTAGGGGGGGGCTCCTACGAGCAGTACTTC,CASSLGGGSYEQYF
TRBV4-2,TRBJ2-3,NA,NA,TGTGCCAGCAGCCAAGACCACTCGGGGGCGGGGGCCTCAGATACGCAGTATTTT,CASSQDHSGAGASDTQYF
TRBV5-5,TRBJ1-4,NA,NA,TGTGCCAGCAGCACCTCAGTTCTTGGAGGGGAAAAACTGTTTTTT,CASSTSVLGGEKLFF
TRBV5-1,TRBJ2-5,TRBD2,NA,TGCGCCAGCAGCCTCCGGACTAGCGGTCAAGAGACCCAGTACTTC,CASSLRTSGQETQYF
TRBV14,TRBJ2-1,NA,NA,TGTGCCAGCAGCCAAGAATTCTGGCAACGGGGATACAATGAGCAGTTCTTC,CASSQEFWQRGYNEQFF
TRBV7-2,TRBJ2-7,TRBD2,NA,TGTGCCAGCAGCTTAGTAGGCACTAGCGGGAGGGACGAGCAGTACTTC,CASSLVGTSGRDEQYF
TRBV4-2,TRBJ2-1,NA,NA,TGTGCCAGCAGCCAAGTTCGACAGGTTTCCGATGAGCAGTTCTTC,CASSQVRQVSDEQFF
TRBV5-1,TRBJ2-1,NA,NA,TGCGCCAGCAGCCCAATGGGCTACCCGGGAGATGATGAGCAGTTCTTC,CASSPMGYPGDDEQFF
TRBV5-1,TRBJ2-1,NA,NA,TGCGCCAGCAGCTTGGCTTTAGCGATTTCTGTTAATGAGCAGTTCTTC,CASSLALAISVNEQFF
TRBV6-6,TRBJ1-1,TRBD1,NA,TGTGCCAGCAGTTATTGGGACAGGGGGACTGAAGCTTTCTTT,CASSYWDRGTEAFF
TRBV4-2,TRBJ2-3,NA,NA,TGTGCCAGCAGCCAAGACAGGGGCAGCACAGATACGCAGTATTTT,CASSQDRGSTDTQYF
TRBV4-2,TRBJ1-5,NA,NA,TGTGCCAGCAGCCAAGATTCGGGGGGCCATCAGCCCCAGCATTTT,CASSQDSGGHQPQHF
TRBV5-4,TRBJ2-2,NA,NA,TGTGCCAGCAGCCAAAAAACAGGGACCGCGAACACCGGGGAGCTGTTTTTT,CASSQKTGTANTGELFF
TRBV7-9,TRBJ1-2,TRBD1,NA,TGTGCCAGCAGCTTAGCCGGGACAGACACCTATGGCTACACCTTC,CASSLAGTDTYGYTF
TRBV18,TRBJ2-5,NA,NA,TGTGCCAGCTCACCAGGTAGAGGGGGAGAGACCCAGTACTTC,CASSPGRGGETQYF
TRBV5-1,TRBJ1-1,NA,NA,TGCGCCAGCAGCTTAGGCGGCGCGGGGACTGAAGCTTTCTTT,CASSLGGAGTEAFF
TRBV7-2,TRBJ2-1,TRBD2,NA,TGTGCCAGCAGCTTTAGCGGGACTGACAATGAGCAGTTCTTC,CASSFSGTDNEQFF
TRBV27,TRBJ1-1,TRBD1,NA,TGTGCCAGCAGTTTATTGACAGGGTCCACTGAAGCTTTCTTT,CASSLLTGSTEAFF
TRBV7-9,TRBJ2-5,TRBD1,NA,TGTGCCAGCAGCTTAGCGCCCCGGGACAGCGAAGAGACCCAGTACTTC,CASSLAPRDSEETQYF